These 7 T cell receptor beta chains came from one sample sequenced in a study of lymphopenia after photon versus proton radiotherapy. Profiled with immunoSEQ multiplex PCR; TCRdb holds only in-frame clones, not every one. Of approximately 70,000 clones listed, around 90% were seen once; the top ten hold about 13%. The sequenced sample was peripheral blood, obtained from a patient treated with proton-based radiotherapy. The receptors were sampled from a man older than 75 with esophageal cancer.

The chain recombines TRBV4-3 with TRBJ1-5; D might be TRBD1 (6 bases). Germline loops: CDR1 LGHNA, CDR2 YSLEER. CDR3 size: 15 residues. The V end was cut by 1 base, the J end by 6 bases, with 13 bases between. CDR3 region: CASSQARGVSQPQHF. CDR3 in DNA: TGCGCCAGCAGCCAAGCCAGGGGAGTAAGTCAGCCCCAGCATTTT.

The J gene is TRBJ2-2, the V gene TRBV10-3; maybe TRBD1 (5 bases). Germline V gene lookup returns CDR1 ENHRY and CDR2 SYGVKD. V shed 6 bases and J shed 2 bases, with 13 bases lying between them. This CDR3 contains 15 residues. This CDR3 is CAISQGSPNTGELFF. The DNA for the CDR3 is TGTGCCATCAGCCAGGGTTCACCAAACACCGGGGAGCTGTTTTTT.

This CDR3 reads CASTPAGGRYNEQFF. In nucleotides, the CDR3 is TGTGCCAGCACCCCCGCGGGGGGTCGATACAATGAGCAGTTCTTC. V usage is TRBV6-5 and J usage is TRBJ2-1; 8 bases map to TRBD2. The V and J ends lost 7 bases and 4 bases, in that order; junction bases with no gene match: 9. Germline V CDR1 and CDR2: MNHEY, SVGAGI. The length of the CDR3 is 15 residues.

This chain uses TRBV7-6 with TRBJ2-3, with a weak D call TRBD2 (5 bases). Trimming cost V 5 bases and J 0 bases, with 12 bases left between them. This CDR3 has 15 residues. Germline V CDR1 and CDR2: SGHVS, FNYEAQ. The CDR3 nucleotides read TGTGCCAGCAGCCGAATGGGAGCTAGCACAGATACGCAGTATTTT. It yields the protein CASSRMGASTDTQYF.

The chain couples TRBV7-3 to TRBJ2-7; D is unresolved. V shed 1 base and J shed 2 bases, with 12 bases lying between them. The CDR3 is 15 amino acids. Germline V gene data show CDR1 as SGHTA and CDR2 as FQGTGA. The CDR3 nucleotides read TGTGCCAGCAGCTTAAATCCCGCCCCCGCCTACGAGCAGTACTTC. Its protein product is CASSLNPAPAYEQYF.

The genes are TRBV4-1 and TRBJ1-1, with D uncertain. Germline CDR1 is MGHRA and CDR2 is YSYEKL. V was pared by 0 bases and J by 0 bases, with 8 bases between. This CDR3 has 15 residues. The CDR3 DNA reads TGCGCCAGCAGCCAAGATCCTACTTTGAACACTGAAGCTTTCTTT. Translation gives CASSQDPTLNTEAFF.

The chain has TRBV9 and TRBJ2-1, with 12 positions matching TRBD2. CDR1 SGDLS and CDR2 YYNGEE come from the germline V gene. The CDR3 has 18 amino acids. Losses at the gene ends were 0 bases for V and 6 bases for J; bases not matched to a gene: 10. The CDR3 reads CASSVESLAGGPANEQFF. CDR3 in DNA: TGTGCCAGCAGCGTAGAGTCGCTAGCGGGGGGGCCTGCCAATGAGCAGTTCTTC.